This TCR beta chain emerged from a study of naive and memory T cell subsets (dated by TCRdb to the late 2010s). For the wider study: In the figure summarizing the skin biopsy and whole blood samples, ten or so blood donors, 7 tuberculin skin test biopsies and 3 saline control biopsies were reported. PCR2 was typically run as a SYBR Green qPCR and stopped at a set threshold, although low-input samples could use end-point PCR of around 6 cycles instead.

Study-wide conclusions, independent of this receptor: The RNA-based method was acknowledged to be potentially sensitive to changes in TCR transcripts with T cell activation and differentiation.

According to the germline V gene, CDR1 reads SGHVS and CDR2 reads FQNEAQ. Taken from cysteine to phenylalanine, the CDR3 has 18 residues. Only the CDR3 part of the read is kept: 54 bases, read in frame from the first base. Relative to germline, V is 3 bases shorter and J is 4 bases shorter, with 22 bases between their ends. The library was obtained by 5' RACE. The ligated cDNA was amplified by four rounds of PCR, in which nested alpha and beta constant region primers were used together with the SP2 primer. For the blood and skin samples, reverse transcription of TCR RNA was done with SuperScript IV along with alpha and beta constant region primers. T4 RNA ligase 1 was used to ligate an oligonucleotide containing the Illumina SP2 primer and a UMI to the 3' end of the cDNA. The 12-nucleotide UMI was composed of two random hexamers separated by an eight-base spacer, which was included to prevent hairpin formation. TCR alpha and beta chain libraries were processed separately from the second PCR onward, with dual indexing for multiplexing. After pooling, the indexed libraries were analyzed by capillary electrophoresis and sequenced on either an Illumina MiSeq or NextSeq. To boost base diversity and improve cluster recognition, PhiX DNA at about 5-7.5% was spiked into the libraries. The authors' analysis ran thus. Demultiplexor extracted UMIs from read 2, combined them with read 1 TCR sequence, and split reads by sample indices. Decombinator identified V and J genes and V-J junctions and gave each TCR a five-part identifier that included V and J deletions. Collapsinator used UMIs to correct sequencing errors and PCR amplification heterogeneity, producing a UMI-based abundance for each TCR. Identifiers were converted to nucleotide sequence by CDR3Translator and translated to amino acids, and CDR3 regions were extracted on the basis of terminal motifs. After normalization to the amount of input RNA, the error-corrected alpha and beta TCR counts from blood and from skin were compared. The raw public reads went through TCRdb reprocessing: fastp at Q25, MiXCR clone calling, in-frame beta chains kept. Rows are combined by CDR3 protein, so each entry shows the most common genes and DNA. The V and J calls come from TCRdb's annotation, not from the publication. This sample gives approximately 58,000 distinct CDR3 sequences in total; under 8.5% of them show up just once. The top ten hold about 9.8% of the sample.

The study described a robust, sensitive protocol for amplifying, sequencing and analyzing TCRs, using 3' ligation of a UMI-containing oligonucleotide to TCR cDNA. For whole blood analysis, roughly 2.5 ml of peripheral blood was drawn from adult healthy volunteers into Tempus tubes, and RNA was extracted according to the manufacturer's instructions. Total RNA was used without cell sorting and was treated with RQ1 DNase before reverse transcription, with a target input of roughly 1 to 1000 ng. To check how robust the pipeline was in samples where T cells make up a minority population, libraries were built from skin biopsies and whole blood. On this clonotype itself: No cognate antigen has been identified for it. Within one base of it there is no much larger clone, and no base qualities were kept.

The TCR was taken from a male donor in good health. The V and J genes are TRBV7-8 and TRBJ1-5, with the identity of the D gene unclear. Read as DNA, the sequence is TGTGCCAGCAGCTTCTCAGTTACGGGCCGTACGGGGAATCAGCCCCAGCATTTT. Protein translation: CASSFSVTGRTGNQPQHF.